Detailed here is one TCR beta chain. Its specificity is not known. The length of the CDR3 is 15 residues. Germline V gene lookup returns CDR1 SEHNR and CDR2 FQNEAQ (reference sequence). The junction had 1 base not matched to a gene; V was cut back by 0 bases and J by 2 bases. Generated by immunoSEQ multiplex PCR, the TCRdb table keeps only in-frame clones and is missing some. The table shows under 650,000 clones, with less than 96% occurring only once. The entry originates in a study of shared clonotypes between healthy human individuals. The study's findings and limits: In a few donors, about 5% of naive CD4 clonotypes appeared in common.

This TCR was sampled from a woman in her twenties or thirties in good health. The sample taken for sequencing was naive CD4+ T cells sorted from blood. The subset denotes: CD45RA+ positively selected. This chain links TRBV7-9 with TRBJ1-1, with TRBD1 matching 9 bases. Written as DNA, the CDR3 is TGTGCCAGCAGCTTAGCGGGACAGGGAAACACTGAAGCTTTCTTT. Translated, it gives CASSLAGQGNTEAFF. The entire variable domain, with the rest obtained from reference TRBV7-9 and TRBJ1-1, is as follows: DTGVSQNPRHKITKRGQNVTFRCDPISEHNRLYWYRQTLGQGPEFLTYFQNEAQLEKSRLLSDRFSAERPKGSFSTLEIQRTEQGDSAMYLCASSLAGQGNTEAFFGQGTRLTVV.